A selection of T cell receptor beta chains follows, all from one sample in a study of blood T cell repertoires in COVID-19. The data were produced by immunoSEQ multiplex PCR, yet TCRdb's version contains in-frame clones alone and is incomplete. The sample contains just over 70,000 clones, over 70% of which appear only once. What was sequenced was peripheral blood. These receptors all come from a woman in her 70s with acute or convalescent COVID-19. The CDR3 runs from the conserved cysteine through the conserved F or W. A D gene is named only where the DNA matches it firmly. Not all rows give a size; the values are once, few, many and, for expanded clones, a class.

clone_size j_call v_call d_call cdr3_nt cdr3_aa
. TRBJ2-7 TRBV7-2 TRBD2 TGTGCCAGCAGCTTCAAGCGGGGGCTAGAATACGAGCAGTACTTC CASSFKRGLEYEQYF
. TRBJ1-6 TRBV6-5 . TGTGCCAGCAGTTACTCGAGGCCAGTATCACCCCTCCACTTT CASSYSRPVSPLHF
. TRBJ1-3 TRBV5-1 . TGCGCCAGCAGCTTGTCCGGGAACTCTGGAAACACCATATATTTT CASSLSGNSGNTIYF
. TRBJ1-5 TRBV6-5 . TGTGCCAGCAGTTACGACAGGCTCCAGCCCCAGCATTTT CASSYDRLQPQHF
. TRBJ2-5 TRBV7-2 TRBD2 TGTGCCAGCAGCTTAGGATCAGCGGGAGGCCAAGAGACCCAGTACTTC CASSLGSAGGQETQYF
. TRBJ1-3 TRBV19 . TGTGCCAGTAGTATCACAGGGACCTCTGGAAACACCATATATTTT CASSITGTSGNTIYF
. TRBJ1-5 TRBV5-4 . TGTGCCAGCAGCTTGGGGGGGCCTGACAATCAGCCCCAGCATTTT CASSLGGPDNQPQHF
. TRBJ2-3 TRBV11-1 TRBD2 TGTGCCAGCAGCCGGGGGGGCCAGGGAGATACGCAGTATTTT CASSRGGQGDTQYF
. TRBJ2-7 TRBV6-1 . TGTGCCAGCAGTGATGGCGTCGGAGGGGAGCAGTACTTC CASSDGVGGEQYF
. TRBJ1-5 TRBV9 . TGTGCCAGCAGCGTAGGGGGAGCGTACCAGCCCCAGCATTTT CASSVGGAYQPQHF
. TRBJ2-7 TRBV10-3 TRBD1 TGTGCCATCAGCCCGGGACAGGGGGTAAGCGAGCAGTACTTC CAISPGQGVSEQYF
. TRBJ2-1 TRBV29-1 . TGCAGCGTTGAACAAATCGCAGCCTACAATGAGCAGTTCTTC CSVEQIAAYNEQFF
few TRBJ2-7 TRBV6-5 . TGTGCCAGCAGCCGACAGTCCTACGAGCAGTACTTC CASSRQSYEQYF
. TRBJ2-7 TRBV3-1/TRBV3-2 . TGTGCCAGCAGCCAAGATCGTGCCCTGAGCGAGCAGTACTTC CASSQDRALSEQYF
. TRBJ2-7 TRBV4-3 . TGCGCCAGCAGCCAAGGCCTAAGTTCCTACGAGCAGTACTTC CASSQGLSSYEQYF
. TRBJ1-2 TRBV28 . TGTGCCAGCAGTCCAACCATGAGGTCCCACTATGGCTACACCTTC CASSPTMRSHYGYTF
. TRBJ2-7 TRBV7-2 TRBD2 TGTGCCAGCAGTCGAAGGACTAGCGGGATGAACGAGCAGTACTTC CASSRRTSGMNEQYF
. TRBJ2-5 TRBV2 TRBD1 TGTGCCAGCGGATCGACAGGGTTTGGGACCCAGTACTTC CASGSTGFGTQYF
. TRBJ2-1 TRBV7-8 . TGTGCCAGCAGCCCGGTCCCGGTCGAGCCGGGGGAGCAGTTCTTC CASSPVPVEPGEQFF
. TRBJ2-6 TRBV7-2 TRBD1 TGTGCCAGCAACTTGATGGACAGGAACCCCTCTGGGGCCAACGTCCTGACTTTC CASNLMDRNPSGANVLTF
. TRBJ1-1 TRBV2 . TGTGCCAGCAAGGCCGTTGGAGGGACGAACACTGAAGCTTTCTTT CASKAVGGTNTEAFF
. TRBJ2-5 TRBV11-2 TRBD1 TGTGCCAGCAGCCGGGACAGGGATGTTTCAGAGACCCAGTACTTC CASSRDRDVSETQYF
. TRBJ1-1 TRBV5-1 TRBD1 TGCGCCAGCAGCTTGGAAGGACAGGGCCATACTGAAGCTTTCTTT CASSLEGQGHTEAFF
. TRBJ2-5 TRBV11-3 . TGTGCCAGCAGCTCGGGACACCGGGGGACCCAGTACTTC CASSSGHRGTQYF
. TRBJ2-1 TRBV7-9 TRBD2 TGTGCCAGCAGTCAAGAAGGTCGTCCGGGACTAGCGGGATACAATGAGCAGTTCTTC CASSQEGRPGLAGYNEQFF
. TRBJ2-7 TRBV12-3/TRBV12-4 . TGTGCCAGCAGTTTAAGTACGGTCGAGCAGTACTTC CASSLSTVEQYF
. TRBJ2-1 TRBV5-1 . TGCGCCAGCAGCTTGGAAGGAGATTCCTACAATGAGCAGTTCTTC CASSLEGDSYNEQFF
. TRBJ1-1 TRBV19 TRBD1 TGTGCCAGTTCACTGGACAGGGGAGAAGCTTTCTTT CASSLDRGEAFF
. TRBJ2-7 TRBV19 TRBD1 TGTGCCAGTAGTATAGGGGGACAGTCCTACTTCTACGAGCAGTACTTC CASSIGGQSYFYEQYF
. TRBJ1-5 TRBV5-1 . TGCGCCAGCAGCCCGGGGGGAGTAGTTAGCAATCAGCCCCAGCATTTT CASSPGGVVSNQPQHF
. TRBJ2-1 TRBV6-6 TRBD1 TGTGCCAGCAGCCAGACAGGGGATGAGCAGTTCTTC CASSQTGDEQFF
few TRBJ1-1 TRBV27 TRBD1 TGTGCCAGCAGTTTATCTTGGACAGGGTTGACTGAAGCTTTCTTT CASSLSWTGLTEAFF
. TRBJ1-5 TRBV7-2 . TGTGCCAGCAGCTTAGAGAGTACGCTCAATCAGCCCCAGCATTTT CASSLESTLNQPQHF
. TRBJ2-7 TRBV10-3 . TGTGCCATCAGTGAGCCTGGGGGCGCCTACGAGCAGTACTTC CAISEPGGAYEQYF
. TRBJ1-2 TRBV7-2 TRBD1 TGTGCCAGCAGCTTAAGTCCCGACAGGGAACAAGTCTACACCTTC CASSLSPDREQVYTF
. TRBJ1-6 TRBV5-6 TRBD1 TGTGCCAGCAGCCTGACAGGGTTGGTCTCACCCCTCCACTTT CASSLTGLVSPLHF
. TRBJ2-7 TRBV27 TRBD2 TGTGCCAGCATGGTATTAAGCGGGGGGTTTGCTGAACAGTACTTC CASMVLSGGFAEQYF
once TRBJ2-1 TRBV7-8 TRBD2 TGTGCCAGCAGCTTATCTAGCGGGAGAAATGAGCAGTTCTTC CASSLSSGRNEQFF
few TRBJ1-6 TRBV3-1/TRBV3-2 . TGTGCCAGCAGCCTGAATCACGGGGGTAATTCACCCCTCCACTTT CASSLNHGGNSPLHF
few TRBJ2-7 TRBV9 TRBD2 TGTGCCAGCAGCGTTATAGCGGGGGGGATCTACGAGCAGTACTTC CASSVIAGGIYEQYF
few TRBJ2-3 TRBV6-5 . TGTGCCAGCAGTTACGACTCGGGTCGCGCAGATACGCAGTATTTT CASSYDSGRADTQYF
few TRBJ1-1 TRBV6-5 . TGTGCCAGGTTGCGGGCAAGATTGAACACTGAAGCTTTCTTT CARLRARLNTEAFF
. TRBJ2-2 TRBV27 . TGTGCCAGCTCCTTCGGACAGTTCACCGGGGAGCTGTTTTTT CASSFGQFTGELFF
. TRBJ1-1 TRBV3-1/TRBV3-2 . TGTGCCAGCAGCCAAGGGGTGGGGGGCACTGAAGCTTTCTTT CASSQGVGGTEAFF
. TRBJ2-1 TRBV20-1 TRBD2 TGCAGTGCTAGTGTTGGTAGCGGGGGGGCCTATGAGCAGTTCTTC CSASVGSGGAYEQFF
. TRBJ1-1 TRBV9 . TGTGCCAGCAGCGTAGGGCTTCCGAACACTGAAGCTTTCTTT CASSVGLPNTEAFF
. TRBJ1-6 TRBV28 TRBD1 TGTGCCAGCAGTTTACTTGGGACAGGGAGAGACTCACCCCTCCACTTT CASSLLGTGRDSPLHF
. TRBJ2-2 TRBV18 TRBD1 TGTGCCAGCTCGCCTATCCCGACAGGGCATCGGGCCGGGGAGCTGTTTTTT CASSPIPTGHRAGELFF
. TRBJ2-7 TRBV7-3 . TGTGCCAGCAGCTTACAAGGCAGCGGGCGGGCTAACGAGCAGTACTTC CASSLQGSGRANEQYF
few TRBJ1-1 TRBV27 . TGTGCCAGCACCCCATTAGGGGTGGGCCCGCCCAGCACTGAAGCTTTCTTT CASTPLGVGPPSTEAFF
. TRBJ2-2 TRBV6-5 TRBD2 TGTGCCAGTTCGGGGGGGGGCGCGGACACCGGGGAGCTGTTTTTT CASSGGGADTGELFF
. TRBJ2-7 TRBV4-3 . TGCGCCAGCAGCCAAGATAGGGGCGCCTACGAGCAGTACTTC CASSQDRGAYEQYF